The rows below give T cell receptor beta chains drawn from one sample of a study of Ad26.COV2.S vaccination and SARS-CoV-2 variants. Profiling relied on immunoSEQ multiplex PCR, and the TCRdb table lists in-frame clones only, not all of them. The sample has under 250,000 clones; around 90% are singletons. This material consisted of peripheral blood, taken in a trial of Ad26.COV2.S vaccine versus placebo. The source of these receptors is a person aged 18-60 years who received the Ad26.COV2.S COVID-19 vaccine or a placebo. Each CDR3 is given with its conserved first and last residue. Each record gives: clone size, D gene, V gene, CDR3 protein. D genes are given only for firm matches. The listing skips clone size in some rows; elsewhere it reads once, few, many or a size class.

clone size: few
D gene: TRBD2
V gene: TRBV5-8
CDR3 protein: CASSAGLAGSETQYF

clone size: NA
D gene: TRBD2
V gene: TRBV15
CDR3 protein: CATSTEAGASSGANVLTF

clone size: NA
D gene: NA
V gene: TRBV18
CDR3 protein: CASSPPHPRGLGETQYF

clone size: NA
D gene: NA
V gene: TRBV27
CDR3 protein: CASSLLGGWEQYF

clone size: NA
D gene: TRBD2
V gene: TRBV18
CDR3 protein: CASSPPGGGPRYTGELFF

clone size: NA
D gene: NA
V gene: TRBV4-2
CDR3 protein: CASSQDYSGHDTQYF

clone size: NA
D gene: NA
V gene: TRBV4-3
CDR3 protein: CASSQNTGRETQYF

clone size: NA
D gene: NA
V gene: TRBV7-9
CDR3 protein: CASSLQLNTEAFF

clone size: NA
D gene: NA
V gene: TRBV30
CDR3 protein: CAWSEGVRDPRGKETQYF

clone size: NA
D gene: NA
V gene: TRBV7-2
CDR3 protein: CASSAKQGAAAFF

clone size: few
D gene: NA
V gene: TRBV3-1/TRBV3-2
CDR3 protein: CASSQGPGDNNEQFF

clone size: NA
D gene: NA
V gene: TRBV6-2/TRBV6-3
CDR3 protein: CASSYSLRNTEAFF

clone size: NA
D gene: NA
V gene: TRBV10-1
CDR3 protein: CASRTFREAEQFF

clone size: NA
D gene: TRBD1
V gene: TRBV5-4
CDR3 protein: CASSAGQGAGNTIYF

clone size: once
D gene: NA
V gene: TRBV4-3
CDR3 protein: CASSARGLNEKLFF

clone size: NA
D gene: NA
V gene: TRBV19
CDR3 protein: CASSIEGGSNQPQHF

clone size: NA
D gene: TRBD2
V gene: TRBV7-9
CDR3 protein: CASSLAAGVTSETQYF

clone size: NA
D gene: NA
V gene: TRBV24-1
CDR3 protein: CATSDLAPVHGNYNEQFF

clone size: NA
D gene: NA
V gene: TRBV4-2
CDR3 protein: CASSQVGTEDEQFF